This T cell receptor (beta chain) was profiled in a study of T cells in Graves' hyperthyroidism and ophthalmopathy. The CDR3 extends over 12 amino acids. Concerning this clonotype itself: One end of the junction does not line up with germline, which may come from a read error.

The blood was taken when hyperthyroidism was first diagnosed, before any ophthalmopathy symptoms showed up. TCR beta CDR3 region amplification was performed from RNA transcripts. HTBI primers drove first-round RT-PCR of the TCR CDR3. From the multiplex PCR reads, TCRdb called clonotypes with MiXCR, one entry per CDR3 protein. Among 600,000 to 850,000 distinct CDR3 sequences, around 20% were seen once, and the ten largest hold approximately 15%. The clonotype comes from a woman aged 50 to 65 with Graves' hyperthyroidism that later progressed to Graves' ophthalmopathy. The chain combines TRBV12-3 or TRBV12-4 with TRBJ2-2, with TRBD2 matching 9 bases. The sequenced sample was blood. CDR3 sequence reads: CASGGTSPELLF. DNA of the CDR3: TGTGCCAGCGGCGGGACTAGCCCGGAGCTGCTTTTT.